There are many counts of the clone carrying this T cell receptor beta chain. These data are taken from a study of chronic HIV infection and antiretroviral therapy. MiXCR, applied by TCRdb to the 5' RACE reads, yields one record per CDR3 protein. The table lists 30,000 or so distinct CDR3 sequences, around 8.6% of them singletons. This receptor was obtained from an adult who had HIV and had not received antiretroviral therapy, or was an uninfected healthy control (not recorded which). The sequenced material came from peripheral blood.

The CDR3 bases are TGTGCCAGCAGCTCTCTCAGGGGAGAGACCCAGTACTTC. It translates to CASSSLRGETQYF. The chain employs TRBV5-6 and TRBJ2-5; perhaps TRBD1 as D (6 bases). Germline lookup yields CDR1 SGHDT and CDR2 YYEEEE. This CDR3 contains 13 residues. Trimming stripped 3 bases from V and 4 bases from J, with 10 bases between.